One and the same sample provided the 2 T cell receptor beta chains below, sequenced in a study of CD8 T cells in ankylosing spondylitis. Broader study findings: Blood from ankylosing spondylitis patients appeared to carry a characteristic roughly eight-variant TCR beta motif.

TCRdb re-derived calls from the 5' RACE reads in MiXCR, one entry per CDR3 protein. The table includes hundreds of thousands of distinct CDR3 sequences, around 26% detected once. What these receptors recognize is not known. Source material: blood, either unsorted or a sorted T cell fraction (not recorded which). These receptor sequences come from a male donor with ankylosing spondylitis.

This clonotype has only a few counts. This chain links TRBV5-5 with TRBJ2-1, with 16 bases aligning to TRBD2. CDR1 and CDR2 (germline): SGHKS, YYEKEE (reference sequence). This CDR3 has 17 residues. V trimming: 3 bases; J trimming: 8 bases; junction bases outside the gene matches: 8. CDR3 protein: CASSSKGLAGGFDEQFF. Written as DNA, the CDR3 is TGTGCCAGCAGCTCGAAGGGACTAGCGGGAGGGTTTGATGAGCAGTTCTTC.

In this sample, this clonotype turned up a few times. The J gene is TRBJ2-1, the V gene TRBV12-3 or TRBV12-4, with D tentatively TRBD1 or TRBD2 (5 bases each). This CDR3 is 15 amino acids long. V lost 4 bases, J lost 5 bases, and 15 bases lay in between. The CDR3 sequence: CASSSLDRDDNEQFF. CDR3 in DNA: TGTGCCAGCAGTTCTCTGGATCGGGACGACAATGAGCAGTTCTTC.